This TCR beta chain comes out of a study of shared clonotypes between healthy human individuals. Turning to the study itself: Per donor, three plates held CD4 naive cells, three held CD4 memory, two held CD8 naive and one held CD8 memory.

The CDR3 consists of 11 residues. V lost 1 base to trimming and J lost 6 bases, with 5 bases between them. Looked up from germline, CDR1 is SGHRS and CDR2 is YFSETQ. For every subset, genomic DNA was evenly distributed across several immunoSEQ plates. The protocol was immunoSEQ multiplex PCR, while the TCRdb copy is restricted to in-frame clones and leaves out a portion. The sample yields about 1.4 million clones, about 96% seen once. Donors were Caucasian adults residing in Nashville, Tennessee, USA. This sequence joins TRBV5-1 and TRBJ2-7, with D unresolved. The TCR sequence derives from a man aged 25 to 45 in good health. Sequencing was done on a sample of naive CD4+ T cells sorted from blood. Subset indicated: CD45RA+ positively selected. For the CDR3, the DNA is TGCGCCAGCAGCTTGTGGCGCGAGCAGTACTTC. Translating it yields CASSLWREQYF.